The following is a T cell receptor (beta chain) sequence with its context. What it binds is not known. The data belong to a study of T cell repertoires in cytomegalovirus infection. Study background: Selection of CMV epitopes for the study included recently identified HLA-C-restricted and well-studied HLA-B-restricted ones. Signatures in public TCR beta sequences pointed to both CMV infection and matching HLA type.

Whole-study results and caveats: The ex vivo response showed dominance by HLA-C-restricted CMV-specific TCR beta clonotypes.

Germline V gene data show CDR1 as SGHTA and CDR2 as FQGNSA. Deletions cut 3 bases from V and 8 bases from J, with 9 bases between. The CDR3 is 12 amino acids. TCRdb itself ran the reads through MiXCR, one entry per CDR3 protein. The table lists 550,000 to 700,000 distinct CDR3 sequences, around two fifths of them singletons. The material was cultured PBMCs, obtained from culture after CMV antigen stimulation. The chain is built from TRBV7-2 and TRBJ2-3; D gene ambiguous. This clonotype originated in a human donor in good health (CMV status not recorded). Some clones in this sample may be carry-over from other donors' samples. The CDR3: CASSFGTRTQYF. Written as DNA, the CDR3 is TGTGCCAGCAGCTTCGGAACTCGTACGCAGTATTTT. Based on the CDR3 plus reference TRBV7-2 and TRBJ2-3, the full variable domain is GAGVSQSPSNKVTEKGKDVELRCDPISGHTALYWYRQSLGQGLEFLIYFQGNSAPDKSGLPSDRFSAERTGGSVSTLTIQRTQQEDSAVYLCASSFGTRTQYFGPGTRLTVL.